The 12 T cell receptor beta chains below come from one sample, sequenced in a study of response to subunit inactivated influenza vaccine. TCRdb reprocessed the RT-PCR reads with MiXCR, giving one entry per CDR3 protein. Of about 540,000 distinct CDR3 sequences in the sample, 20% to 25% were seen once. This same sample was also part of a study on T cells expressing NK-cell markers. That work contributes: Template switching by 5'RACE with UMIs generated the TCR beta cDNA.

This material consisted of CD4+ T cells sorted from PBMCs, taken 11 to 12 days after vaccination. The receptors originated from a man over 45 who received an inactivated influenza vaccine.

The chain joins TRBV7-6 to TRBJ2-1; tentatively, D is TRBD1 or TRBD2 (5 bases each). Germline V gene lookup returns CDR1 SGHVS and CDR2 FNYEAQ. The CDR3 loop spans 15 amino acids. V lost 5 bases to trimming and J lost 7 bases, with 18 bases between them. CDR3 sequence (DNA): TGTGCCAGCAGCGCCAAGCCGGGACCTTGGAATGAGCAGTTCTTC. Its protein is CASSAKPGPWNEQFF.

There are a few counts of this clonotype. This rearrangement joins TRBV10-3 to TRBJ2-2; D call uncertain. The ends were cut back, 8 bases at V and 3 bases at J, with 10 bases in the middle. Germline-derived CDR1 and CDR2 are ENHRY and SYGVKD. The CDR3 is 13 amino acids. CDR3 sequence reads: CAIRPGYTGELFF. The CDR3 nucleotides are TGTGCCATCCGGCCGGGTTACACCGGGGAGCTGTTTTTT.

This clonotype was counted between two and nine times. The V call is TRBV5-1, the J call TRBJ2-3; D is perhaps TRBD1 (6 bases). With 7 bases removed from V and 5 bases from J, the gap between germline ends came to 17 bases. Germline V CDR1 and CDR2: SGHRS, YFSETQ. CDR3 length equals 14 residues. The CDR3 sequence: CASFRAGEGDTQYF. CDR3 sequence (DNA): TGCGCCAGCTTCAGGGCAGGGGAAGGAGATACGCAGTATTTT.

In this sample, this clonotype turned up a few times. CDR3 DNA: TGCGCCAGCACCCCCGGACAGAACACAGATACGCAGTATTTT. Residues: CASTPGQNTDTQYF. The chain is built from TRBV5-1 and TRBJ2-3, with TRBD1 as a possible D gene (6 bases). CDR1 SGHRS and CDR2 YFSETQ come from the germline V gene. Between the trimmed V and J ends, which lost 6 bases and 2 bases, there was a span of 13 bases. The CDR3 consists of 14 residues.

This chain's CDR3 is CASSGPVQMNTEAFF. As DNA, the CDR3 is TGTGCCAGCAGTGGTCCGGTGCAGATGAACACTGAAGCTTTCTTT. The V gene is TRBV6-1, the J gene TRBJ1-1, with D unresolved. Trimming shortened V by 4 bases and J by 0 bases, and 12 bases separated the two germline ends. Germline V CDR1 and CDR2: MNHNS, SASEGT. This CDR3 is 15 amino acids long.

In its sample, this clonotype was seen a few times. V and J are TRBV7-8 and TRBJ2-7, with a weak D call TRBD1 (5 bases). Germline V gene data show CDR1 as SGHVS and CDR2 as FQNEAQ. The CDR3 spans 14 residues. Deletions cut 5 bases from V and 2 bases from J, with 13 bases between. The CDR3 loop reads CASSTSQVPYEQYF. The CDR3 nucleotides read TGTGCCAGCAGCACCTCACAGGTGCCCTACGAGCAGTACTTC.

The DNA for the CDR3 is TGTGCCAGCAGCTTAGCCGAGGCACGAGGGACTGAAGCTTTCTTT. Amino acid sequence: CASSLAEARGTEAFF. The V gene is TRBV7-9, the J gene TRBJ1-1; D remains ambiguous. Germline V gene lookup returns CDR1 SEHNR and CDR2 FQNEAQ (reference sequence). V gave up 0 bases and J gave up 5 bases, with 13 bases separating them. This CDR3 region has 15 residues.

In its sample, this clonotype was seen a few times. The chain is built from TRBV7-9 and TRBJ1-1; D is ambiguous. Germline CDR1 and CDR2: SEHNR and FQNEAQ (reference sequence). The CDR3 length is 14 residues. V was clipped by 4 bases and J by 5 bases, with 14 bases between them. The CDR3 sequence: CASSSSGGGTEAFF. CDR3 bases: TGTGCCAGCAGCTCCTCCGGCGGTGGAACTGAAGCTTTCTTT.

V is TRBV3-1 and J is TRBJ2-1; unclear D gene. Germline values: CDR1 LGHDT, CDR2 YNNKEL (reference sequence). This CDR3 region has 12 residues. The V gene lost 1 base and the J gene lost 6 bases, with 4 bases spanning the gap. The DNA of the CDR3 is TGTGCCAGCAGCCAAGTCTCCAATGAGCAGTTCTTC. Translating gives CASSQVSNEQFF.

This sequence joins TRBV10-3 and TRBJ2-5, with TRBD2 matching 10 bases. The CDR3 loop spans 14 amino acids. CDR1 is ENHRY and CDR2 is SYGVKD in the germline V gene. V lost 2 bases and J lost 5; bases outside the gene matches: 2. The CDR3 bases are TGTGCCATCAGTGAGCTTAGCGGGAGGGAGACCCAGTACTTC. Translated, it gives CAISELSGRETQYF.

The chain uses TRBV7-2 and TRBJ2-5, with 11 bases matching TRBD1. The germline gives CDR1 SGHTA, CDR2 FQGNSA. V gave up 3 bases and J gave up 5 bases; unmatched junction bases: 5. The CDR3 sequence is 15 residues long. The CDR3 coding sequence is TGTGCCAGCAGCTTGGGACAGGGGGGTGGGGAGACCCAGTACTTC. It encodes CASSLGQGGGETQYF.

This chain uses TRBV28 with TRBJ2-7; the D gene could be TRBD1 or TRBD2 (5 bases each). The CDR3 extends over 16 amino acids. V shed 6 bases and J shed 6 bases, with 24 bases lying between them. Per the germline V gene, CDR1 is MDHEN and CDR2 is SYDVKM. The CDR3 here is CASRSTGTAVLREQYF. The CDR3 DNA follows: TGTGCCAGCAGATCTACTGGGACCGCGGTCCTACGCGAGCAGTACTTC.